This is a list of T cell receptor beta chains from one sample in a study of T cells in localized non-small cell lung cancer. Assay used: immunoSEQ multiplex PCR; TCRdb lists only in-frame clones, some missing. Found here are tens of thousands of clones, around 77% of them singletons; the top ten hold roughly a sixth. This specimen was peripheral blood, taken before any cancer treatment. These receptors were collected from a man aged 40-75 years with stage I squamous cell lung carcinoma. Each CDR3 is given with its conserved first and last residue. The order of the fields is clone size, V gene, J gene, D gene, CDR3 DNA, CDR3 protein. D genes are given only for firm matches. For some rows the clone size is stated as once, few or many, or as a class when expanded; others skip it.

.	TRBV9	TRBJ2-2	.	TGTGCCAGCAGCGCCGAACCCCTAGGGGCAGCCCACACCGGGGAGCTGTTTTTT	CASSAEPLGAAHTGELFF
.	TRBV6-5	TRBJ1-5	.	TGTGCCAGCCTCTCCCAGGGGTATCAGCCCCAGCATTTT	CASLSQGYQPQHF
.	TRBV9	TRBJ2-3	.	TGTGCCAGCAGCGCCTACACAGATACGCAGTATTTT	CASSAYTDTQYF
once	TRBV19	TRBJ1-1	.	TGTGCCAGTAGTATACAGAGGGGGGGACGGGACACTGAAGCTTTCTTT	CASSIQRGGRDTEAFF
.	TRBV9	TRBJ2-3	.	TGTGCCAGCAGCGTGGGGAGCGGAATAGGCACAGATACGCAGTATTTT	CASSVGSGIGTDTQYF
.	TRBV18	TRBJ1-1	TRBD1	TGTGCCAGCTCACCACAGGGGGCGGAGAACACTGAAGCTTTCTTT	CASSPQGAENTEAFF
once	TRBV18	TRBJ1-1	.	TGTGCCAGCTCAGAGGTAGGGACTGAAGCTTTCTTT	CASSEVGTEAFF
.	TRBV4-2	TRBJ2-1	.	TGTGCCAGCAGTGATCTCTATGAGCAGTTCTTC	CASSDLYEQFF
.	TRBV7-9	TRBJ1-3	.	TGTGCCAGCAGCGCTGGAAACACCATATATTTT	CASSAGNTIYF
.	TRBV5-1	TRBJ2-1	.	TGCGCCAGCAGCTTGCTTGTCTACAATGAGCAGTTCTTC	CASSLLVYNEQFF
.	TRBV6-5	TRBJ1-2	TRBD1	TGTGCCAGCAGCGCACAGGGGGCGACACGTGGCTACACCTTC	CASSAQGATRGYTF
.	TRBV11-1	TRBJ2-2	.	TGTGCCAGCAGCTCCTTGCGCAGCGTTGGGGAGCTGTTTTTT	CASSSLRSVGELFF
few	TRBV19	TRBJ2-7	.	TGTGCCAGTAGCTCACAGGGAATTGGCGAGCAGTACTTC	CASSSQGIGEQYF
.	TRBV2	TRBJ1-3	.	TGTGCCAGCAGTGGCTACATCTCTGGAAACACCATATATTTT	CASSGYISGNTIYF
few	TRBV7-9	TRBJ2-7	.	TGTGCCAGCAGCTCGGAACGTAGCGGACCCTACGAGCAGTACTTC	CASSSERSGPYEQYF
.	TRBV10-3	TRBJ1-1	TRBD1	TGTGCCATCAGTGAAAGGACAAGGGACAGTGAAGCTTTCTTT	CAISERTRDSEAFF
.	TRBV5-4	TRBJ1-2	.	TGTGCCAGCAGCTCCGCAGGATGGCAGTATGGCTACACCTTC	CASSSAGWQYGYTF
once	TRBV6-1	TRBJ1-2	TRBD1	TGTGCCAGCAGTGACAGGACAGGAGGCTACACCTTC	CASSDRTGGYTF
.	TRBV10-3	TRBJ2-5	.	TGTGCCATCAGTGATATCTGGAACAGGGAAGGGGAGACCCAGTACTTC	CAISDIWNREGETQYF
.	TRBV4-1	TRBJ2-1	.	TGCGCCAGCAGCCAAGTCGGGGTTCCCCTGCGATACAATGAGCAGTTCTTC	CASSQVGVPLRYNEQFF
.	TRBV15	TRBJ2-2	.	TGTGCCACCAGCCGCCGGGCTGGGGGGGGCGAAGGCGGGGAGCTGTTTTTT	CATSRRAGGGEGGELFF
.	TRBV4-2	TRBJ2-1	TRBD2	TGTGCCAGCAGCCAAGAAAGGGCGGGGGGGCCCAACAATGAGCAGTTCTTC	CASSQERAGGPNNEQFF
.	TRBV10-3	TRBJ1-2	.	TGTGCCTCCGTAGGGCATGACAGGGGCTACACCTTC	CASVGHDRGYTF